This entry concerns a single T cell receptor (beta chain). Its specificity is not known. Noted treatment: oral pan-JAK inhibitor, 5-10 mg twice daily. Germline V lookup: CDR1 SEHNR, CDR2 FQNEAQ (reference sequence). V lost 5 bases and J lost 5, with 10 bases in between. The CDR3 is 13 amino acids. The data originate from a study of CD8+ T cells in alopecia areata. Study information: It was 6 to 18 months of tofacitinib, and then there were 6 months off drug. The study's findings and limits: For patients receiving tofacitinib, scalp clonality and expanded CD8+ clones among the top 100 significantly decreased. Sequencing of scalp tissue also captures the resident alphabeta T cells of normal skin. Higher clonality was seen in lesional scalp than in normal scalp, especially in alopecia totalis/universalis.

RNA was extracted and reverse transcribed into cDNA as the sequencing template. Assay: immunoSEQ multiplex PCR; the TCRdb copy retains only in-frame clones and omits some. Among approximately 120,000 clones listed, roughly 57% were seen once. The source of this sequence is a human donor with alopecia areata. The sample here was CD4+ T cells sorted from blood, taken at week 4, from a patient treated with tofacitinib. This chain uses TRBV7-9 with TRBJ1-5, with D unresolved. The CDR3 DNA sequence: TGTGCCAGCAGCCCCCGTTCCCATCAGCCCCAGCATTTT. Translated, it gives CASSPRSHQPQHF.